This T cell receptor beta chain was obtained from a study of T cells in localized non-small cell lung cancer. Libraries were prepared by immunoSEQ multiplex PCR; TCRdb keeps only in-frame clonotypes and omits some of them. The profile shows about 72,000 clones, around four fifths of them singletons. Comments on this clone: Antigen: not known.

V was trimmed by 5 bases and J by 5 bases, leaving 14 bases between them. The CDR3 is 13 residues long. Germline CDR1 is SGHDT and CDR2 is YYEEEE. General study points: There was higher T cell clonality in uninvolved adjacent lung than in tumor, and it was highest there. Paired adjacent lung recovered a median about 60 of the top 100 tumor clones.

This sequence originates from a female donor at least 60 years old with stage I lung adenocarcinoma. The sample was peripheral blood, taken before any cancer treatment. This sequence joins TRBV5-6 and TRBJ2-7; D might be TRBD1 (6 bases). The CDR3 bases are TGTGCCAGCAGGACCAGGGGTTACGACGAGCAGTACTTC. Translation gives CASRTRGYDEQYF.